The 2 T cell receptor beta chains below were found in one sample sequenced in a study of human T cells and chemical hapten exposure. TCRdb reanalysed the RACE reads using MiXCR and keeps one entry per CDR3 protein. The sample gives tens of thousands of distinct CDR3 sequences, about 11% of which show up once; about 2.5% is in the top ten. Time point: patch test 3, about 24 weeks after DPC sensitization. The treatment denotes: therapeutic diphenylcyclopropenone sensitization with weekly scalp DPC. The specimen was whole blood, collected in connection with sensitization to the hapten diphenylcyclopropenone (DPC). Receptors were obtained from a woman in her 30s with alopecia areata. Some clones in this sample may be carry-over from other donors' samples.

J is TRBJ2-2 and V is TRBV4-2; perhaps TRBD1 as D (6 bases). The length of the CDR3 is 17 residues. Germline lookup yields CDR1 LGHNA and CDR2 YNFKEQ. V lost 1 base, J lost 4 bases, and 16 bases lay in between. CDR3 DNA sequence: TGTGCCAGCAGCCAAGCTGCCAGGGGTTCGAGCACCGGGGAGCTGTTTTTT. This translates into CASSQAARGSSTGELFF.

The V gene is TRBV6-2 or TRBV6-3, the J gene TRBJ2-2; D unclear. CDR3 length equals 17 residues. CDR1 and CDR2 from the germline V gene are MNHEY and SVGEGT. V lost 0 bases, J lost 7 bases, and 18 bases lay in between. This chain's CDR3 is CASSYSINTLHRGELFF. The CDR3 DNA reads TGTGCCAGCAGTTACTCGATTAATACGTTACACCGCGGGGAGCTGTTTTTT.